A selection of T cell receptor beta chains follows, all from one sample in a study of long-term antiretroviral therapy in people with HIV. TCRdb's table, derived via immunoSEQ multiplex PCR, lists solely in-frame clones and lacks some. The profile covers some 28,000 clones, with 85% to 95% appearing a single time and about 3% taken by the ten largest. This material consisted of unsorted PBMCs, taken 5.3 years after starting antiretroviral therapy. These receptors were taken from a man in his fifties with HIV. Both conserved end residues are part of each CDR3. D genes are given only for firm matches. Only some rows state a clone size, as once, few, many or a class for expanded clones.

CDR3nt: TGTGCCAGCAGCAGGGACAGGGGGCCAGATACGCAGTATTTT
CDR3aa: CASSRDRGPDTQYF
abundance: NA
len: 14
v_gene: TRBV11-2
d_gene: TRBD1
j_gene: TRBJ2-3

CDR3nt: TGTGCCAGTAGTATATTTGCAGGCCGGGGGGGGACCGGGGAGCTGTTTTTT
CDR3aa: CASSIFAGRGGTGELFF
abundance: once
len: 17
v_gene: TRBV19
d_gene: TRBD2
j_gene: TRBJ2-2

CDR3nt: TGTGCCTGCCAGGGGGCGATCACTGAAGCTTTCTTT
CDR3aa: CACQGAITEAFF
abundance: NA
len: 12
v_gene: TRBV30
d_gene: TRBD1
j_gene: TRBJ1-1

CDR3nt: TGTGCCAGCAGCCAAGACGCAGGCTCTGGAAACACCATATATTTT
CDR3aa: CASSQDAGSGNTIYF
abundance: NA
len: 15
v_gene: TRBV4-2
d_gene: NA
j_gene: TRBJ1-3

CDR3nt: TGTGCCAGCGTGACTAGCGGGGCTAACAATGAGCAGTTCTTC
CDR3aa: CASVTSGANNEQFF
abundance: NA
len: 14
v_gene: TRBV6-1
d_gene: TRBD2
j_gene: TRBJ2-1

CDR3nt: TGTGCCAGCAGTGAAAAAGGGTGGATGGGGGAGCAGTACTTC
CDR3aa: CASSEKGWMGEQYF
abundance: NA
len: 14
v_gene: TRBV6-1
d_gene: NA
j_gene: TRBJ2-7

CDR3nt: TGCGCCAGCAGCTTGGACAAAACAGATACGCAGTATTTT
CDR3aa: CASSLDKTDTQYF
abundance: NA
len: 13
v_gene: TRBV5-1
d_gene: NA
j_gene: TRBJ2-3

CDR3nt: TGTGCCAGCAGCCCGTCGACAGGGGCTGGGGCCAACGTCCTGACTTTC
CDR3aa: CASSPSTGAGANVLTF
abundance: NA
len: 16
v_gene: TRBV7-3
d_gene: TRBD1
j_gene: TRBJ2-6

CDR3nt: TGTGCCAGCAGCAGCCTCGGGACAGGGGCCTCCTACAATGAGCAGTTCTTC
CDR3aa: CASSSLGTGASYNEQFF
abundance: NA
len: 17
v_gene: TRBV9
d_gene: TRBD1
j_gene: TRBJ2-1

CDR3nt: TGTGCCAGCAGATTACAGGGGGAAGATGAGCAGTTCTTC
CDR3aa: CASRLQGEDEQFF
abundance: NA
len: 13
v_gene: TRBV27
d_gene: TRBD1
j_gene: TRBJ2-1

CDR3nt: TGTGCCAGCAGCGGCCCGGGACAGGGGGCCGAGCAGTACTTC
CDR3aa: CASSGPGQGAEQYF
abundance: once
len: 14
v_gene: TRBV9
d_gene: TRBD1
j_gene: TRBJ2-7

CDR3nt: TGTGCCAGCAGCCCATCAAGGACAGGGGGGCGTGAAAAACTGTTTTTT
CDR3aa: CASSPSRTGGREKLFF
abundance: NA
len: 16
v_gene: TRBV7-2
d_gene: TRBD1
j_gene: TRBJ1-4

CDR3nt: TGCAGCGGGTACCAGGGAGTTAACTATGGCTACACCTTC
CDR3aa: CSGYQGVNYGYTF
abundance: once
len: 13
v_gene: TRBV29-1
d_gene: NA
j_gene: TRBJ1-2

CDR3nt: TGCGCCAGCAGCCAAGATTTAGGCCCAGATACGCAGTATTTT
CDR3aa: CASSQDLGPDTQYF
abundance: once
len: 14
v_gene: TRBV4-3
d_gene: NA
j_gene: TRBJ2-3

CDR3nt: TGTGCCAGCAGCTTCCACGACAGGCTTTACGGCTACACCTTC
CDR3aa: CASSFHDRLYGYTF
abundance: NA
len: 14
v_gene: TRBV5-6
d_gene: NA
j_gene: TRBJ1-2

CDR3nt: TGTGCCAGCAGTTACAAGGGGTTTGCGCAGTATTTT
CDR3aa: CASSYKGFAQYF
abundance: once
len: 12
v_gene: TRBV6-6
d_gene: NA
j_gene: TRBJ2-3

CDR3nt: TGTGCCAGCGGACAAACCGGGACAGGGGGTTTCGATGAGCAGTTCTTC
CDR3aa: CASGQTGTGGFDEQFF
abundance: NA
len: 16
v_gene: TRBV18
d_gene: TRBD1
j_gene: TRBJ2-1

CDR3nt: TGTGCCAGCAGTGGGCGCCGGGACAGGGATAAGGATACGCAGTATTTT
CDR3aa: CASSGRRDRDKDTQYF
abundance: once
len: 16
v_gene: TRBV2
d_gene: TRBD1
j_gene: TRBJ2-3

CDR3nt: TGCGCCAGCAGCCAAGGGGCGGGCCGCCGCTCCTACAATGAGCAGTTCTTC
CDR3aa: CASSQGAGRRSYNEQFF
abundance: once
len: 17
v_gene: TRBV4-3
d_gene: NA
j_gene: TRBJ2-1

CDR3nt: TGTGCCAGCAGTGAAGACAATCTCTACGAGCAGTACTTC
CDR3aa: CASSEDNLYEQYF
abundance: NA
len: 13
v_gene: TRBV6-1
d_gene: NA
j_gene: TRBJ2-7

CDR3nt: TGCGCCAGCAGCTTGGCTCTAAGCGGGGGGCCCACAGATACGCAGTATTTT
CDR3aa: CASSLALSGGPTDTQYF
abundance: NA
len: 17
v_gene: TRBV5-1
d_gene: TRBD2
j_gene: TRBJ2-3

CDR3nt: TGTGCCAGCAGTTTGCTAACAGGGGGCTCCTACGAGCAGTACTTC
CDR3aa: CASSLLTGGSYEQYF
abundance: NA
len: 15
v_gene: TRBV6-5
d_gene: TRBD1
j_gene: TRBJ2-7